This T cell receptor beta chain stems from a study of control samples from healthy donors and cancer patients (dated by TCRdb to the early 2020s). For CDR1 and CDR2, the germline V gene lists SGHTA and FQGTGA. Cut back by 5 bases and 3 bases, the V and J ends lie 10 bases apart. The CDR3 covers 13 residues, taking in both the cysteine and the phenylalanine. Only the CDR3 DNA stays, 39 bases, in frame from base 1. Library preparation was by the immunoSEQ multiplex PCR assay. The table comes from immuneACCESS by way of TCRdb, which keeps in-frame sequences with V and J called. Part of the clones is missing from these tables; in studies checked, under half for an unresolved V gene and the rest for unknown reasons. Within this sample are around 99,000 clones, with approximately 90% of them counted one time only. The top ten constitute around 17% of the sample. As for this clone: This clone's antigen is unknown. No quality values exist for individual bases; no much larger clone is one base distant.

This TCR derives from a woman between 50 and 59 years old in good health. Material for sequencing was blood. Rearrangement joined TRBV7-3 to TRBJ1-1; no confident D gene assignment can be made. In nucleotides, the sequence is TGTGCCAGCAGCCCAAACGGGTACACTGAAGCTTTCTTT. Its translation is CASSPNGYTEAFF.